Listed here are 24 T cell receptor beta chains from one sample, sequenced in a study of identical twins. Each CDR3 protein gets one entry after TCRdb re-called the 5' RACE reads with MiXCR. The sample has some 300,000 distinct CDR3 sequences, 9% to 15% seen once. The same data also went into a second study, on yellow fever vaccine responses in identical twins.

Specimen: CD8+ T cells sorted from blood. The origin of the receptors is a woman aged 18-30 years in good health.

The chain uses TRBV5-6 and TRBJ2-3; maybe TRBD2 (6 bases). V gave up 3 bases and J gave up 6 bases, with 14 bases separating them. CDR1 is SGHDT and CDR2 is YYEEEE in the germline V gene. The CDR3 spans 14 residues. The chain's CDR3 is CASSYWTTQDTQYF. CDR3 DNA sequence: TGTGCCAGCAGCTACTGGACTACCCAGGATACGCAGTATTTT.

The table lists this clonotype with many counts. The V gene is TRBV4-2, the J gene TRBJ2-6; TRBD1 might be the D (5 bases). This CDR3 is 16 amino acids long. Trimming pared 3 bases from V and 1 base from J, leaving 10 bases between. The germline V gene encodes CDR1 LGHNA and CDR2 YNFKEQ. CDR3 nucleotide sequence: TGTGCCAGCAGCCAGGACCAGGGATCTGGGGCCAACGTCCTGACTTTC. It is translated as CASSQDQGSGANVLTF.

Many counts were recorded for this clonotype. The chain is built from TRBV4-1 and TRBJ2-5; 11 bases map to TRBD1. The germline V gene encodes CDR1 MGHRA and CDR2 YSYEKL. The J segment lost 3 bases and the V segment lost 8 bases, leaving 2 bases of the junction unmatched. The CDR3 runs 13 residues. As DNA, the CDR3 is TGCGCCAGCGGGGACAGGGGGAAAGAGACCCAGTACTTC. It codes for CASGDRGKETQYF.

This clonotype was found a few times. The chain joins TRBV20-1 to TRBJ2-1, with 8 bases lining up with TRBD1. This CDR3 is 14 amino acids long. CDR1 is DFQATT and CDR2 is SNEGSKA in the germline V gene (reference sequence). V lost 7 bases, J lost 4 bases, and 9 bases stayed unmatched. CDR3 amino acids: CSVPQGEYYNEQFF. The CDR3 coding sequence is TGCAGTGTTCCACAGGGGGAATATTACAATGAGCAGTTCTTC.

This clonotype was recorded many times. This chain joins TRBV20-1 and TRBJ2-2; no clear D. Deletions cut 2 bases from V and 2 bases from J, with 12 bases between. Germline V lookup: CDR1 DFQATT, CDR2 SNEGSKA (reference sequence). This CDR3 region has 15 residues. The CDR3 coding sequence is TGCAGTGCTAGATCTCGGCTCGGTAACACCGGGGAGCTGTTTTTT. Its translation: CSARSRLGNTGELFF.

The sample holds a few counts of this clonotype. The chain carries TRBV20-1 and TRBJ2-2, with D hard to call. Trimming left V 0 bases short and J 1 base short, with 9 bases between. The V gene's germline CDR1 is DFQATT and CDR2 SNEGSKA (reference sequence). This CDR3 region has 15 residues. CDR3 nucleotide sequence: TGCAGTGCTAGAGATACGGACGGGAACACCGGGGAGCTGTTTTTT. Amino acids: CSARDTDGNTGELFF.

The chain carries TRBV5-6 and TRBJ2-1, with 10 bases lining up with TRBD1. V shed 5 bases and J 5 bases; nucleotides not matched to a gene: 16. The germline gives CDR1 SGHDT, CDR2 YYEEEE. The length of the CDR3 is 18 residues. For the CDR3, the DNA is TGTGCCAGCAGTACCCGGGACAGGGGAGTAATGCCTCACAATGAGCAGTTCTTC. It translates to CASSTRDRGVMPHNEQFF.

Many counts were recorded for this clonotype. In DNA, the CDR3 is TGCGCCAGCAGCTTGGAGGTCCGATACGAGCAGTACTTC. Translated, it gives CASSLEVRYEQYF. The chain is built from TRBV5-1 and TRBJ2-7, with D uncertain. In germline, CDR1 is SGHRS, CDR2 YFSETQ. The CDR3 runs 13 residues. Trimming pared 0 bases from V and 4 bases from J, leaving 8 bases between.

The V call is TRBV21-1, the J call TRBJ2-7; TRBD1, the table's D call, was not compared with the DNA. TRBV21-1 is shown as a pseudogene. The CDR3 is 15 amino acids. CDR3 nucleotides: TGTGCCAGCAGCCCCCGGGACACCGAATTCTACGAGCAGTACTTC. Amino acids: CASSPRDTEFYEQYF.

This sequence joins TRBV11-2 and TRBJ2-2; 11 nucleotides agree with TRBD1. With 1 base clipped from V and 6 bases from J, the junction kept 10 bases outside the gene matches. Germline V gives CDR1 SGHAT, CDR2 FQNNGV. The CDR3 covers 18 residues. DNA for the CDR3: TGTGCCAGCAGCTTAGGAACCGGGACAGGGGGTTTCTCCGGGGAGCTGTTTTTT. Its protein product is CASSLGTGTGGFSGELFF.

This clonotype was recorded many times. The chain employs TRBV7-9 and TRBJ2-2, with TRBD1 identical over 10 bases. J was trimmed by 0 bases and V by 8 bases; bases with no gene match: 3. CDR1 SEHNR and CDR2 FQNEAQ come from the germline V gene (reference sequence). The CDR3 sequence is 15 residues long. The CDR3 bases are TGTGCCAGCCCAGGACAGGGGGCGAACACCGGGGAGCTGTTTTTT. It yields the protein CASPGQGANTGELFF.

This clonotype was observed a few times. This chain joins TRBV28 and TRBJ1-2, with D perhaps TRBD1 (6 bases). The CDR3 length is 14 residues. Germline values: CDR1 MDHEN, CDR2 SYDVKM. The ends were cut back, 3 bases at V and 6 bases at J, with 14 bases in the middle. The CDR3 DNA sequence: TGTGCCAGCAGTTTTCTAGCATGGACAGATGGCTACACCTTC. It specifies CASSFLAWTDGYTF.

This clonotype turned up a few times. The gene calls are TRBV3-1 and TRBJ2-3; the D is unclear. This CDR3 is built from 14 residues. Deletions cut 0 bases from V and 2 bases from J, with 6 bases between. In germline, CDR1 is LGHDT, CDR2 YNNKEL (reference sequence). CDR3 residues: CASSQEKVTDTQYF. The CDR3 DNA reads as TGTGCCAGCAGCCAAGAAAAGGTCACAGATACGCAGTATTTT.

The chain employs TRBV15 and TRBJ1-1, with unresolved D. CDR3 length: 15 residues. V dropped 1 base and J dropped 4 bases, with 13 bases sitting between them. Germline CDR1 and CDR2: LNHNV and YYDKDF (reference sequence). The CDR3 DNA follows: TGTGCCACCAGCAGAGCCGGGGTCGGGAGCACTGAAGCTTTCTTT. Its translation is CATSRAGVGSTEAFF.

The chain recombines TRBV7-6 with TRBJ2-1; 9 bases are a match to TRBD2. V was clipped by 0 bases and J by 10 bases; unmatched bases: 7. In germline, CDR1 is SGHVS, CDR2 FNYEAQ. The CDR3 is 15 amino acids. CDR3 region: CASSLAPSGIWEQFF. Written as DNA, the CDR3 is TGTGCCAGCAGCTTAGCGCCTAGCGGGATATGGGAGCAGTTCTTC.

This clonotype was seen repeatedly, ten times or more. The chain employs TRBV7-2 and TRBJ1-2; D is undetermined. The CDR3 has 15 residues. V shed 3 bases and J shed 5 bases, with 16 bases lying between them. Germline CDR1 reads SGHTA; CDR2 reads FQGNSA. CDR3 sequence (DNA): TGTGCCAGCAGCTTGACGTACTGGGCCTTTTATGGCTACACCTTC. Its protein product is CASSLTYWAFYGYTF.

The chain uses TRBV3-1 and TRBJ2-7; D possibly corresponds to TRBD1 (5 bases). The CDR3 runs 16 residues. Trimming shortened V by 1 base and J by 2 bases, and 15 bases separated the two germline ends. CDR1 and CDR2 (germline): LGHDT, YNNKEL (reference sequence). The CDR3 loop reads CASSQGWQGFAYEQYF. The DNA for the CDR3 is TGTGCCAGCAGCCAAGGGTGGCAGGGATTTGCCTACGAGCAGTACTTC.

This CDR3 reads CASSMRQAYEQYF. Written as DNA, the CDR3 is TGTGCCAGTAGTATGCGGCAGGCCTACGAGCAGTACTTC. The chain joins TRBV19 to TRBJ2-7; the D is unclear. Germline CDR1 reads LNHDA; CDR2 reads SQIVND (reference sequence). The CDR3 totals 13 residues. Trimming removed 3 bases from V and 2 bases from J, with 8 bases in between.

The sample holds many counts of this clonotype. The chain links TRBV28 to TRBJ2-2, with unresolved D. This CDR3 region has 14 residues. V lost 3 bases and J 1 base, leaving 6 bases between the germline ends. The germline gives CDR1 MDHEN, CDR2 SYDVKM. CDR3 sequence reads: CASSFPMNTGELFF. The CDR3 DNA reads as TGTGCCAGCAGTTTCCCCATGAACACCGGGGAGCTGTTTTTT.

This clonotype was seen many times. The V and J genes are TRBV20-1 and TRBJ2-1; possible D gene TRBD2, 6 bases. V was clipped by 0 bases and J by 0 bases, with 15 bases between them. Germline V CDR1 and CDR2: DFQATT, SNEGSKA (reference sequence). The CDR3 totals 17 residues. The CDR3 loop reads CSARDRRRGSSYNEQFF. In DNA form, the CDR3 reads TGCAGTGCTAGAGACAGGAGACGGGGGAGCTCCTACAATGAGCAGTTCTTC.

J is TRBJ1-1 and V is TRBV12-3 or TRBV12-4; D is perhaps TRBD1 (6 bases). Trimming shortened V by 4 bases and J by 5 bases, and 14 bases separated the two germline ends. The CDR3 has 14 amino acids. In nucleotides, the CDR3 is TGTGCCAGCAGTTGGGGGCTTATTGGGACTGAAGCTTTCTTT. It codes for CASSWGLIGTEAFF.

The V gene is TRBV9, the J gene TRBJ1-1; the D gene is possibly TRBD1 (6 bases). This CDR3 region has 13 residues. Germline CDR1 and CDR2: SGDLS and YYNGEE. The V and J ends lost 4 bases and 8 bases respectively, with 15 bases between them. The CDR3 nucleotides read TGTGCCAGCAGCCACAAGACCGGGACAGAAGCTTTCTTT. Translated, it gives CASSHKTGTEAFF.

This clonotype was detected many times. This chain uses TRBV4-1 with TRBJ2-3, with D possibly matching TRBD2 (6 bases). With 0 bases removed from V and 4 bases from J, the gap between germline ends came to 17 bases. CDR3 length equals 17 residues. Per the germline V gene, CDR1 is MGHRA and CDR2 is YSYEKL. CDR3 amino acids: CASSQDLGGVSPDTQYF. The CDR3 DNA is TGCGCCAGCAGCCAAGACCTCGGGGGAGTATCCCCAGATACGCAGTATTTT.

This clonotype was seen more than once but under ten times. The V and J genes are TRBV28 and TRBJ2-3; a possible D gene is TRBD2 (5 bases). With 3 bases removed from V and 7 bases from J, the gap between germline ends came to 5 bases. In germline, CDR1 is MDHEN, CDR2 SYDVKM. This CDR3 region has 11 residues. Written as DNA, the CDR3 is TGTGCCAGCAGTTTCGGGAATACGCAGTATTTT. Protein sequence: CASSFGNTQYF.